This T cell receptor beta chain stems from a study of long-term antiretroviral therapy in people with HIV. Regarding the study as a whole: Whereas controls had wider CDR3 length ranges, HIV repertoires had narrower ones. Collection spanned 2004 to 2017; ART regimens may be less effective than current ones.

In germline, CDR1 is SGHRS, CDR2 YFSETQ. The CDR3 length is 16 residues. V lost 0 bases, J lost 3 bases, and 7 bases stayed unmatched. Investigators performed immunoSEQ version v3.0 at survey level. Sequenced by immunoSEQ multiplex PCR; TCRdb stores in-frame clones only, minus some. The sample records about 28,000 clones, about 86% being singletons. Concerning this clone: What it binds is unknown.

Sample: unsorted PBMCs, taken 0.8 years after starting antiretroviral therapy. The chain joins TRBV5-1 to TRBJ2-5; 8 nucleotides align to TRBD1. This clonotype was obtained from a woman younger than 45 with HIV. CDR3 nucleotides: TGCGCCAGCAGCTTGGGAAGGACAGGGTGGGAAGAGACCCAGTACTTC. Amino acids: CASSLGRTGWEETQYF.